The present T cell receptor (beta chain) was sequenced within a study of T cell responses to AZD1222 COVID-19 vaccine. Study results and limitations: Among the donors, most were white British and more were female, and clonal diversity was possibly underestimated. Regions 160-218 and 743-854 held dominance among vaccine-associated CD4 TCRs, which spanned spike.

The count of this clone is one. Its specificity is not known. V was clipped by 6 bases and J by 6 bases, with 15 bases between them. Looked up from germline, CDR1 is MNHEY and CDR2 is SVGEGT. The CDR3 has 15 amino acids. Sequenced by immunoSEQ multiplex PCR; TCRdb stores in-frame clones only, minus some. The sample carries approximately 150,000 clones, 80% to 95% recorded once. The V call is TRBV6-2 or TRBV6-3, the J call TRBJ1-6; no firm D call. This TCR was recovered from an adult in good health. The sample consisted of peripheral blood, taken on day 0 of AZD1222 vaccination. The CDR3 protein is CASRPRGRSNSPLHF. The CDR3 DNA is TGTGCCAGCAGACCTCGTGGGCGGTCTAATTCACCCCTCCACTTT.